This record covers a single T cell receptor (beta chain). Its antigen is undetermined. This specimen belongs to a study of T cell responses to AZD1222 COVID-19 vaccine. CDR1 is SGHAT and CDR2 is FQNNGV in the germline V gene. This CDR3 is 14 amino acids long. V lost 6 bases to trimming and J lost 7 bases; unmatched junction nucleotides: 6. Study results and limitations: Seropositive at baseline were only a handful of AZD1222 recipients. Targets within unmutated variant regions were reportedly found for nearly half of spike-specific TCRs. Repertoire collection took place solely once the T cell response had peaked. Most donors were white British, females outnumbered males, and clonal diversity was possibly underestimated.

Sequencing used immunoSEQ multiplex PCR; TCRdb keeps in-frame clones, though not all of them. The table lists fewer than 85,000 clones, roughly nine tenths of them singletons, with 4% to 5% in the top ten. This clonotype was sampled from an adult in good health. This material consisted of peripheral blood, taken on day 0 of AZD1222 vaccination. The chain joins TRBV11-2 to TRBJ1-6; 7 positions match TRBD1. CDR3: CASRHAGGNSPLHF. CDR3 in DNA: TGTGCCAGCAGACACGCAGGGGGGAATTCACCCCTCCACTTT. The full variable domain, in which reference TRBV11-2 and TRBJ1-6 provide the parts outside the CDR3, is EAGVAQSPRYKIIEKRQSVAFWCNPISGHATLYWYQQILGQGPKLLIQFQNNGVVDDSQLPKDRFSAERLKGVDSTLKIQPAKLEDSAVYLCASRHAGGNSPLHFGNGTRLTVT.